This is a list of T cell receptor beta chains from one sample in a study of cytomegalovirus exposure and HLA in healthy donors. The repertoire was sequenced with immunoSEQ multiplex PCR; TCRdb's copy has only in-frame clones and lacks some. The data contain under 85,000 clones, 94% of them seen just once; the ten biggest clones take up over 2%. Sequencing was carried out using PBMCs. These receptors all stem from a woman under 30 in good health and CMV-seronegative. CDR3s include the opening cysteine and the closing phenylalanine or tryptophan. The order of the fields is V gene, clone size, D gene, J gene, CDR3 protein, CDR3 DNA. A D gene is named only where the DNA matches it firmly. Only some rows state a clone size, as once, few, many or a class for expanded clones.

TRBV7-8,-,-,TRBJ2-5,CASSLVGQGETQYF,TGTGCCAGCAGCTTAGTAGGGCAGGGAGAGACCCAGTACTTC
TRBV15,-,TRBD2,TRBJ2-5,CATSASREGLETQYF,TGTGCCACCAGCGCTTCGCGGGAGGGCCTAGAGACCCAGTACTTC
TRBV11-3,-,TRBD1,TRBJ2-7,CASSLAGGNYEQYF,TGTGCCAGCAGCTTGGCAGGGGGTAACTACGAGCAGTACTTC
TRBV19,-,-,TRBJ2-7,CASSKGDPGPYEQYF,TGTGCCAGTAGTAAGGGGGACCCAGGTCCCTACGAGCAGTACTTC
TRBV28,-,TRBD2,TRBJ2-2,CASSLGDFLAGRNTGELFF,TGTGCCAGCAGTTTAGGGGACTTCTTAGCGGGAAGGAACACCGGGGAGCTGTTTTTT
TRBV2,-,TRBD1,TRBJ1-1,CASSERTGPKIEAFF,TGTGCCAGCAGTGAAAGGACAGGGCCCAAAATTGAAGCTTTCTTT
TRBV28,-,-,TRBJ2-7,CASSPREAYEQYF,TGTGCCAGCAGTCCAAGGGAGGCCTACGAGCAGTACTTC
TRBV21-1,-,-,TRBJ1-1,CVPETRGNTEAFF,TGTGTCCCCGAAACAAGGGGGAACACTGAAGCTTTCTTT
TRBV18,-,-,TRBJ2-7,CASSPATQGREQYF,TGTGCCAGCTCACCAGCAACACAGGGTCGGGAGCAGTACTTC
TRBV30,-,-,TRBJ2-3,CAWSVGVIVDRDTQYF,TGTGCCTGGAGTGTAGGAGTAATAGTGGATAGAGATACGCAGTATTTT
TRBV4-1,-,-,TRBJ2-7,CASSQASGLYEQYF,TGCGCCAGCAGCCAAGCCAGCGGACTATACGAGCAGTACTTC
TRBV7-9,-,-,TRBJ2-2,CASTGHLTGELFF,TGTGCCAGCACGGGACACCTCACCGGGGAGCTGTTTTTT
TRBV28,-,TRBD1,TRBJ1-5,CASTPAGWDSLNQPQHF,TGTGCCAGCACCCCCGCAGGGTGGGACAGCCTCAATCAGCCCCAGCATTTT
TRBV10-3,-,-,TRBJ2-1,CAIRRDLDVVGPYNEQFF,TGTGCCATCAGGCGGGACCTCGATGTCGTTGGGCCCTACAATGAGCAGTTCTTC
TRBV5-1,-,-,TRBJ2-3,CASSPRGSTDTQYF,TGCGCCAGCAGCCCCCGCGGGAGCACAGATACGCAGTATTTT
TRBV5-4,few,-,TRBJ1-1,CASSFTGLNTEAFF,TGTGCCAGCAGCTTTACGGGACTCAACACTGAAGCTTTCTTT
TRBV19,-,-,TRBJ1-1,CASISPRGWGTEAFF,TGTGCCAGTATTAGCCCGCGGGGTTGGGGAACTGAAGCTTTCTTT
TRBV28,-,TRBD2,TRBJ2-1,CAIKNSGLQFF,TGTGCCATCAAAAATTCGGGACTACAGTTCTTC
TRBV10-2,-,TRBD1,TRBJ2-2,CARTFGQGISGELFF,TGCGCCAGGACCTTCGGACAGGGAATATCCGGGGAGCTGTTTTTT
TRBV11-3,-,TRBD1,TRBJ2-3,CASSSRGQGLADTQYF,TGTGCCAGCAGCTCGCGCGGACAGGGCCTCGCCGATACGCAGTATTTT
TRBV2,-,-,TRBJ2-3,CASFRGAKPDTQYF,TGTGCCAGCTTTCGGGGGGCAAAACCAGATACGCAGTATTTT
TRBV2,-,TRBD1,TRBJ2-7,CASSQGQPYEQYF,TGTGCCAGCAGCCAGGGACAGCCCTACGAGCAGTACTTC
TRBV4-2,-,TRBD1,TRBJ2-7,CASSQDPGGFAEQYF,TGTGCCAGCAGCCAAGATCCAGGGGGCTTTGCCGAGCAGTACTTC
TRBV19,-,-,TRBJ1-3,CASSIRFGQPFSGNTIYF,TGTGCCAGTAGTATAAGGTTCGGACAACCATTCTCTGGAAACACCATATATTTT
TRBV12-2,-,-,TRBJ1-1,CASRLDRNTEAFF,TGTGCAAGTCGTTTAGACAGGAACACTGAAGCTTTCTTT
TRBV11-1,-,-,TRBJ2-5,CASGTRLGQETQYF,TGTGCCAGCGGGACTCGACTAGGCCAAGAGACCCAGTACTTC
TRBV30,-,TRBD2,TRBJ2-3,CAWSIAGGRADTQYF,TGTGCCTGGAGTATAGCGGGAGGGCGTGCAGATACGCAGTATTTT
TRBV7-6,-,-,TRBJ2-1,CASSLSTSYNEQFF,TGTGCCAGCAGCTTATCCACATCCTACAATGAGCAGTTCTTC
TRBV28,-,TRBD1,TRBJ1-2,CASSTPGTDYGYTF,TGTGCCAGCAGTACCCCCGGGACAGACTATGGCTACACCTTC
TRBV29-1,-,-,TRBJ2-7,CSVGGSPYEQYF,TGCAGCGTTGGGGGCAGTCCCTACGAGCAGTACTTC
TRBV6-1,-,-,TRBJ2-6,CASSAQLSGANVLTF,TGTGCCAGCAGTGCACAGCTCTCTGGGGCCAACGTCCTGACTTTC
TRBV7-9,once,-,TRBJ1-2,CASSPTGDGYTF,TGTGCCAGCAGCCCAACAGGTGATGGCTACACCTTC
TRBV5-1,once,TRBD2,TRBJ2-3,CASSLDTRGDGADTQYF,TGCGCCAGCAGCTTGGACACCCGGGGGGATGGGGCAGATACGCAGTATTTT
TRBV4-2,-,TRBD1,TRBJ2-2,CASSQSNRGYGELFF,TGTGCCAGCAGCCAATCCAACAGGGGTTACGGGGAGCTGTTTTTT
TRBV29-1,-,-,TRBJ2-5,CSVPGAGFQETQYF,TGCAGCGTCCCCGGGGCGGGATTTCAAGAGACCCAGTACTTC
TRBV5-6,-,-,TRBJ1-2,CASSPRRTSYGYTF,TGTGCCAGCAGCCCCAGACGGACTAGCTATGGCTACACCTTC